The clone carrying this T cell receptor beta chain occurred a few times. These data are taken from a study of blood T cells in healthy people across ages. It was approximately 9 milliliters of peripheral blood that were drawn from each donor. This CDR3 is 14 amino acids long. Germline V gene sequence: CDR1 SEHNR, CDR2 FQNEAQ (reference sequence). V gave up 6 bases and J gave up 7 bases, with 18 bases separating them. PCR was performed a second time for about 6 to 12 cycles using a sample-barcoded 5' primer and a J-beta primer mix. TCRdb itself ran the 5' RACE reads through MiXCR, one entry per CDR3 protein. Of almost 550,000 distinct CDR3 sequences listed, about 24% are singletons. These data also formed part of another study, on T cells of mothers and their children. From that report: A few healthy Caucasian mothers, along with their six children, served as the donors. Per child, around 3 million TCR beta CDR3 reads were obtained, against over 9 million per mother.

The TCR comes from a boy under 18 in good health. Sequenced: blood. The rearrangement links TRBV7-9 to TRBJ1-2; TRBD1 might be the D (6 bases). CDR3 coding DNA: TGTGCCAGCAGTCTGCCACAGGGCAGCGGTGGCTACACCTTC. Translation gives CASSLPQGSGGYTF.